This is a list of T cell receptor beta chains from one sample in a study of monozygotic twins with inflammatory bowel disease. From its re-call of the 5' RACE reads, TCRdb lists each CDR3 protein once, without DNA. Its table lists about 110,000 distinct CDR3 sequences. The sequenced material came from blood. Every receptor here comes from a human donor with ulcerative colitis or Crohn's disease, or a healthy co-twin of an affected twin (not recorded which). The CDR3 runs from the conserved cysteine through the conserved F or W. Each record gives: clone size, J gene, V gene, CDR3 protein. Clone size is stated in some rows and not others, as once, few, many or a class when expanded.

size: NA; J: TRBJ2-1; V: TRBV19; CDR3: CASSIAKGTYNEQFF
size: NA; J: TRBJ1-3; V: TRBV6-1; CDR3: CASTDRFRSGNTIYF
size: NA; J: TRBJ2-7; V: TRBV11-2; CDR3: CASSLGPTSGGRYEQYF
size: NA; J: TRBJ2-1; V: TRBV5-6; CDR3: CASSHALGSHEQFF
size: NA; J: TRBJ1-4; V: TRBV7-9; CDR3: CASAEWDRGRSNEKLFF
size: NA; J: TRBJ2-3; V: TRBV12-3/TRBV12-4; CDR3: CASTPQRGGKDTQYF
size: NA; J: TRBJ2-3; V: TRBV7-2; CDR3: CASSSFGYTQYF
size: NA; J: TRBJ2-5; V: TRBV20-1; CDR3: CSARDPLAGGTETQYF
size: NA; J: TRBJ2-7; V: TRBV7-9; CDR3: CASSGTEGSYEQYF
size: NA; J: TRBJ2-3; V: TRBV7-3; CDR3: CASSLRDTDTQYF
size: NA; J: TRBJ1-1; V: TRBV12-3/TRBV12-4; CDR3: CASSSIGAGELEAFF
size: NA; J: TRBJ2-2; V: TRBV25-1; CDR3: CASSESGQWTGELFF
size: NA; J: TRBJ2-7; V: TRBV20-1; CDR3: CSARTSGSHYEQYF
size: NA; J: TRBJ2-7; V: TRBV4-2; CDR3: CASSELREQYF
size: medium-sized; J: TRBJ2-6; V: TRBV9; CDR3: CASSPRVSGANVLTF
size: NA; J: TRBJ1-2; V: TRBV6-1; CDR3: CASSEEKVPYYGYTF
size: NA; J: TRBJ2-7; V: TRBV28; CDR3: CASSLLDRGGQYF
size: NA; J: TRBJ2-3; V: TRBV11-3; CDR3: CASGMRGSTDTQYF
size: NA; J: TRBJ2-7; V: TRBV6-2/TRBV6-3; CDR3: CASSSPGQGPYEQYF
size: NA; J: TRBJ2-5; V: TRBV7-9; CDR3: CASGDGTSGTQETQYF
size: NA; J: TRBJ2-7; V: TRBV28; CDR3: CASSLARDYLYEQYF
size: NA; J: TRBJ1-6; V: TRBV29-1; CDR3: CSVKQGARDNSPLHF
size: NA; J: TRBJ1-2; V: TRBV7-9; CDR3: CASSLPNGQGGYGYTF